Following are 3 T cell receptor beta chains from one sample sequenced in a study of T cell responses to AZD1222 COVID-19 vaccine. The data were produced by immunoSEQ multiplex PCR, yet TCRdb's version contains in-frame clones alone and is incomplete. The sample has 140,000 to 150,000 clones, roughly 92% seen once. The specimen was peripheral blood, collected on day 0 of AZD1222 vaccination. The origin of the receptors is an adult in good health.

With respect to this clone: One end of the junction does not line up with germline, which may come from a read error. V is TRBV5-1 and J is TRBJ2-1, with 8 bases identical to TRBD1. Germline-derived CDR1 and CDR2 are SGHRS and YFSETQ. The CDR3 loop spans 16 amino acids. Here the CDR3 reads CASSMDRASSYNGQFF. The CDR3 bases are TGCGCCAGCAGCATGGACAGGGCCAGCTCCTACAATGGGCAGTTCTTC.

The chain carries TRBV7-2 and TRBJ1-5, with 8 bases lining up with TRBD1. Germline V gene lookup returns CDR1 SGHTA and CDR2 FQGNSA. Trimming at V came to 5 bases and at J to 6 bases, leaving 9 bases not matched to a gene. The CDR3 is 15 amino acids. The CDR3 sequence: CASSHPDREIQPQHF. DNA of the CDR3: TGTGCCAGCAGCCATCCGGACAGGGAAATTCAGCCCCAGCATTTT.

V usage is TRBV7-9 and J usage is TRBJ1-2; D is undetermined. The germline CDR1 and CDR2 sequences are SEHNR and FQNEAQ (reference sequence). This CDR3 has 14 amino acids. V was shortened by 1 base and J by 5 bases, with 11 bases between the two germline ends. Here the CDR3 DNA reads TGTGCCAGCAGCTTAGATGGCTTGATTTATGGCTACACCTTC. Its translation: CASSLDGLIYGYTF.